This T cell receptor beta chain derives from a study of response to subunit inactivated influenza vaccine. Whole-study findings and limits: Authors suggested seasonal influenza vaccinations each recruit few new T cells.

TCRdb reprocessed the RT-PCR reads with MiXCR, giving one entry per CDR3 protein. Counted here are roughly 500,000 distinct CDR3 sequences, about 15% occurring once; the ten biggest clones make up roughly 3.1%. In this sample, this clonotype turned up a few times. As yet, its antigen is unknown. The sequencing used CD4+ T cells sorted from PBMCs, collected roughly 24 months after vaccination. This TCR derives from a man between 50 and 75 years old who received an inactivated influenza vaccine.

The CDR3 region is CASRNGRDYNEQFF. Written as DNA, the CDR3 is TGTGCCAGCAGGAACGGCCGGGACTACAATGAGCAGTTCTTC. The J gene is TRBJ2-1, the V gene TRBV6-2 or TRBV6-3, with D maybe TRBD2 (5 bases). CDR1 is MNHEY, CDR2 SVGEGT, per germline. V gave up 6 bases and J gave up 3 bases, with 12 bases separating them. The CDR3 length is 14 residues.